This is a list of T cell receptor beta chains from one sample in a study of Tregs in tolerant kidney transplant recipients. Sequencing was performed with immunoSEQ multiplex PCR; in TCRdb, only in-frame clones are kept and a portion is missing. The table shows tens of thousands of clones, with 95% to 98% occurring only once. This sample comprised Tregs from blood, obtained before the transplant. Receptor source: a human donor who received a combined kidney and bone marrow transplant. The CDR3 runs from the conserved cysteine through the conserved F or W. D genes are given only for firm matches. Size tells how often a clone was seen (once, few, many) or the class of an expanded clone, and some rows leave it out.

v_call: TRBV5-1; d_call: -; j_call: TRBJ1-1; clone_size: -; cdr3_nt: TGCGCCAGCAGCGGACAGACGAACACTGAAGCTTTCTTT; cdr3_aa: CASSGQTNTEAFF
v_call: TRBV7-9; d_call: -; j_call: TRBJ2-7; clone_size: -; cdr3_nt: TGTGCCAGCAGCTTACGGTGGGACGGGAGCCCTTTCTACGAGCAGTACTTC; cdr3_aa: CASSLRWDGSPFYEQYF
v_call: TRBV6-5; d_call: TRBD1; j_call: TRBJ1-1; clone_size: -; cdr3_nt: TGTGCCAGCAGGCGGGACAGGGAGACTGAAGCTTTCTTT; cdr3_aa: CASRRDRETEAFF
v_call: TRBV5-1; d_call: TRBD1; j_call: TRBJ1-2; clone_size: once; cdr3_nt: TGCGCCAGCAGCTTCGCCACAGGGGTGGCCTACTATGGCTACACCTTC; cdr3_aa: CASSFATGVAYYGYTF
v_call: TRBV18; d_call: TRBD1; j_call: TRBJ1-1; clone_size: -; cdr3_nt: TGTGCCAGCTCACCGGCTTTGGGCCGACAGGGGTCGAACACTGAAGCTTTCTTT; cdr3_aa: CASSPALGRQGSNTEAFF
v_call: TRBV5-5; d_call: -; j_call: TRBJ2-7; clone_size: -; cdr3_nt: TGTGCCAGCAGCCCCGCGGGCGGGGTTTCCTACGAGCAGTACTTC; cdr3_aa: CASSPAGGVSYEQYF
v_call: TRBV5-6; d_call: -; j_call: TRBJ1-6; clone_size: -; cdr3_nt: TGTGCCAGCAACTTGGCACGAATGAGCTCCTATAATTCACCCCTCCACTTT; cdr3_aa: CASNLARMSSYNSPLHF
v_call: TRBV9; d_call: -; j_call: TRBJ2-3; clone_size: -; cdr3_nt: TGTGCCAGCAGCAGAGGAGATACGCAGTATTTT; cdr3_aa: CASSRGDTQYF
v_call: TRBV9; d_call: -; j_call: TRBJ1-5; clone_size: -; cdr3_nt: TGTGCCAGCAGCGTAGGTACAGCCCAGCCCCAGCATTTT; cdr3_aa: CASSVGTAQPQHF
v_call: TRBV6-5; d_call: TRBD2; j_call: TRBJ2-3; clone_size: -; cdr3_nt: TGTGCCAGCAGTTACTCGAGACTAGCGGGTGTTTTTACGCAGTATTTT; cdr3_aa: CASSYSRLAGVFTQYF
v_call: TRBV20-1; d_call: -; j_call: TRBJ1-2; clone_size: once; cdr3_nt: TGCAGTGCTTCGACAGCTTATGGCTACACCTTC; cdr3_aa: CSASTAYGYTF
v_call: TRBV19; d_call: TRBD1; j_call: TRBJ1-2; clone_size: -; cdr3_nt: TGTGCCAGTAGGGCGGGACAGGCCTACACCTTC; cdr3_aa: CASRAGQAYTF
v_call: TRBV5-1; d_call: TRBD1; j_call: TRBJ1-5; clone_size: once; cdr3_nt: TGCGCCAGCAGCCCGGACGGGACAGGGGATCAGCCCCAGCATTTT; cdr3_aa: CASSPDGTGDQPQHF
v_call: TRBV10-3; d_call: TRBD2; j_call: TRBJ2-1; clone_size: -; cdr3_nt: TGTGCCATCAAGAACTGGACTAGCGGGGGGGGTAATGAGCAGTTCTTC; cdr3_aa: CAIKNWTSGGGNEQFF
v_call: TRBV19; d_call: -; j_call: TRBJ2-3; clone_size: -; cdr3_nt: TGTGCCAGTAGTCATCGACAGAAAACTACCACAGATACGCAGTATTTT; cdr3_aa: CASSHRQKTTTDTQYF
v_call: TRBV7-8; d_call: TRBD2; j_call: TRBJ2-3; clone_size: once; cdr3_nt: TGTGCCAGCAGCCCTATTAGCGGGTATAGCACAGATACGCAGTATTTT; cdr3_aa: CASSPISGYSTDTQYF
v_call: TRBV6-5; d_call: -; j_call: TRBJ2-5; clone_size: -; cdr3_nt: TGTGCCAGCAGTTCCGGACTCCGAGAGACCCAGTACTTC; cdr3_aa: CASSSGLRETQYF
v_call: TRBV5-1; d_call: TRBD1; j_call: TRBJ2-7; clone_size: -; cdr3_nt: TGCGCCAGCAGCTTGTACAGGGGGCGTTACGAGCAGTACTTC; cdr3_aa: CASSLYRGRYEQYF
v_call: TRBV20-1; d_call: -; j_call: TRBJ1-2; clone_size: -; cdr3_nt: TGCAGTGCTAGGGCGGGGTATGGCTACACCTTC; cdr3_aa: CSARAGYGYTF
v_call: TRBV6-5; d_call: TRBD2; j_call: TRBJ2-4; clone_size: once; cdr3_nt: TGTGCCAGCAGTTCCGGACTAGCGGGTAACATTCAGTACTTC; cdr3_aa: CASSSGLAGNIQYF
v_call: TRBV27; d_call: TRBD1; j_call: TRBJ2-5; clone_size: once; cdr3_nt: TGTGCCAGCAAAGGGACAGGGTACCAAGAGACCCAGTACTTC; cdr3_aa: CASKGTGYQETQYF
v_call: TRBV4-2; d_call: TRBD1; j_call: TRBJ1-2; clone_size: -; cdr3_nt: TGTGCCAGCAGCCGACCAGGGACAGCAAACTATGGCTACACCTTC; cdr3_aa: CASSRPGTANYGYTF
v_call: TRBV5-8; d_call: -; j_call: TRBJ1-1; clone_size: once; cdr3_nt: TGTGCCAGCAGCCTAGCAATTAGTAGCGAAGCTTTCTTT; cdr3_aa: CASSLAISSEAFF
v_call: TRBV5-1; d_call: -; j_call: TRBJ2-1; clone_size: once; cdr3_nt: TGCGCCAGCAGCTCCTACGACTATAATGAGCAGTTCTTC; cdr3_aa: CASSSYDYNEQFF
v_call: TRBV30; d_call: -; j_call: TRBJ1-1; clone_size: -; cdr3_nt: TGTGCCTGGCGGCCTCAGGGGAACACTGAAGCTTTCTTT; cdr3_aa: CAWRPQGNTEAFF
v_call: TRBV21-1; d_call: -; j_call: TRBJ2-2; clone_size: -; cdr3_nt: TGTGCCAGCAGCACGGGACTAGCGGGAGTCCAGAACACCGGGGAGCTGTTTTTT; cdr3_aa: CASSTGLAGVQNTGELFF
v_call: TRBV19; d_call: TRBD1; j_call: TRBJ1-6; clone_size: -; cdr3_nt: TGTGCCAGTAGTCAGAGGGGGCCAATTTCACCCCTCCACTTT; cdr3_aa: CASSQRGPISPLHF
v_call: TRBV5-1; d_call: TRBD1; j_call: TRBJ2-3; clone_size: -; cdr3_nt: TGCGCCAGCAGCTTGGAGCGCAGGGGGAACACAGATACGCAGTATTTT; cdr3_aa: CASSLERRGNTDTQYF
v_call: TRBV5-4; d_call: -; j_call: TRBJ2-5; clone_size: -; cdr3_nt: TGTGCCAGCAGCTTGGCTGAGACCCAGTACTTC; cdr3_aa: CASSLAETQYF
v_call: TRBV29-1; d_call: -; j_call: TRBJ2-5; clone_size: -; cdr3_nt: TGCAGCGTTGATCATCTACAAGAGACCCAGTACTTC; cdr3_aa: CSVDHLQETQYF